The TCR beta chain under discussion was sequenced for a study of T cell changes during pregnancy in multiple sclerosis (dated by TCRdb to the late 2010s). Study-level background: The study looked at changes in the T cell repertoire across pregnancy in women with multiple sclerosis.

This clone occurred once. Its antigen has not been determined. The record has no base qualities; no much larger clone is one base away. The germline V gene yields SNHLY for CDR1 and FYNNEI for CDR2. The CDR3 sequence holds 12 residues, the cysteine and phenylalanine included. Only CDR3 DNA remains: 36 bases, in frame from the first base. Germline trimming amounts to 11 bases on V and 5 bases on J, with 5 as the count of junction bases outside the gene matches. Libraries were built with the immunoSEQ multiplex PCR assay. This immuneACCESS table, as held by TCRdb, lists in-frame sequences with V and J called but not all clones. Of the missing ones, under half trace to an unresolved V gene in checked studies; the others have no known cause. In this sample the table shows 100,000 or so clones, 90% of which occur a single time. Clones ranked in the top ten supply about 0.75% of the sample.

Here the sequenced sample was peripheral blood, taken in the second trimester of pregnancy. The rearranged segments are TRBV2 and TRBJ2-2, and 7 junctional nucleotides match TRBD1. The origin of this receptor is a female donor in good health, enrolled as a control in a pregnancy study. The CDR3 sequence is CACKQGTGELFF. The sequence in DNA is TGTGCCTGTAAACAGGGGACCGGGGAGCTGTTTTTT.